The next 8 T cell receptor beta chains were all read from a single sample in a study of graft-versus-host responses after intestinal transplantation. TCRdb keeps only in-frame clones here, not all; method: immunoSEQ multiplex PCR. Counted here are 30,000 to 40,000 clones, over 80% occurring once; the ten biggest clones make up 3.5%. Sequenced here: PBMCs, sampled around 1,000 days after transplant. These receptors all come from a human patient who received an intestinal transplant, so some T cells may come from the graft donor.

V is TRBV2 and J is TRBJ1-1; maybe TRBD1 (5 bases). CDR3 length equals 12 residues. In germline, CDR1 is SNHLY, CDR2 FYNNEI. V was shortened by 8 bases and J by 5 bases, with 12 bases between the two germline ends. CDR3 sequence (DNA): TGTGCCAGCGAGGTGCAGGGTACTGAAGCTTTCTTT. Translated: CASEVQGTEAFF.

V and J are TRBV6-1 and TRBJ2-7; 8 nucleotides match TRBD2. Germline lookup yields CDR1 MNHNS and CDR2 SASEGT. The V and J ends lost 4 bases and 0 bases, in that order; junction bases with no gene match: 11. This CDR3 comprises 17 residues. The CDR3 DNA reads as TGTGCCAGCAGTGTTGGCCGGGGGGGGGCCCGCTCCTACGAGCAGTACTTC. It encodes CASSVGRGGARSYEQYF.

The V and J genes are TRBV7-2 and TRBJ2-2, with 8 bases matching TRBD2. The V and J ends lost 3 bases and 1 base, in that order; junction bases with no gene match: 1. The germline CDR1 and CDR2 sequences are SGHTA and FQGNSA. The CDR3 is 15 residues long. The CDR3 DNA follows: TGTGCCAGCAGCTTCAGCGGGGGGAACACCGGGGAGCTGTTTTTT. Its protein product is CASSFSGGNTGELFF.

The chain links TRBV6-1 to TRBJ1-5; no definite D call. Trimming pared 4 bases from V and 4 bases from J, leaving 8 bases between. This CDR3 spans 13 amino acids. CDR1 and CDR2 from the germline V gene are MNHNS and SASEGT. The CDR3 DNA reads TGTGCCAGCAGTGGGGATGGGAATCAGCCCCAGCATTTT. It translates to CASSGDGNQPQHF.

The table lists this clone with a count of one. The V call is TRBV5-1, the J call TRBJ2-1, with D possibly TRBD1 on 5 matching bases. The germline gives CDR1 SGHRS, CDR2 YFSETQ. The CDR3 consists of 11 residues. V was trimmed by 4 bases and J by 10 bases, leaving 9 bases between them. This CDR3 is CASSEWGEQFF. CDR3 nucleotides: TGCGCCAGCAGCGAATGGGGCGAGCAGTTCTTC.

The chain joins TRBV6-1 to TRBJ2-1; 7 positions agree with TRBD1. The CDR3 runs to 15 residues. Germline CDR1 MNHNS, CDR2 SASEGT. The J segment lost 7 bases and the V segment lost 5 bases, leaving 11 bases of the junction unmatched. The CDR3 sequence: CASSRAAGGGNEQFF. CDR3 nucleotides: TGTGCCAGCAGTCGTGCCGCAGGGGGTGGGAATGAGCAGTTCTTC.

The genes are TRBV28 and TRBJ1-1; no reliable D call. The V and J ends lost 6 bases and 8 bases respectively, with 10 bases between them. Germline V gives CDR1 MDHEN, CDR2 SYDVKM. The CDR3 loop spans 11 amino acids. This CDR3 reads CASSVRWEAFF. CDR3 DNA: TGTGCCAGCAGCGTAAGGTGGGAAGCTTTCTTT.

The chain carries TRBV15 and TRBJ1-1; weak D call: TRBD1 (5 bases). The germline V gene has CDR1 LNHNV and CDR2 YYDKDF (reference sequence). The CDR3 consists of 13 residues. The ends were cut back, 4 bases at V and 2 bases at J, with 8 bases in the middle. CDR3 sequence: CATSTGANTEAFF. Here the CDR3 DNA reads TGTGCCACCAGCACCGGGGCCAACACTGAAGCTTTCTTT.